This passage covers 16 T cell receptor beta chains from one sample sequenced in a study of vaccination and CD4 T cells after COVID-19. Cultured CD4+ T-cell DNA underwent Oncomine TCR Beta short-read sequencing. TCRdb analysed the PCR reads with MiXCR anew, one entry per CDR3 protein. The sample has about 12,000 distinct CDR3 sequences, roughly 44% seen once. Treatment specified: roughly nine-day PBMC culture with coronavirus spike peptide pools or control peptides (ViraFEST assay). For these TCRs, the target antigens are not known. What was sequenced was cultured CD4+ T cells from blood. Receptor source: a human donor with COVID-19.

This clonotype was counted a few times. The V call is TRBV10-3, the J call TRBJ2-3; D unclear. Germline V gene data show CDR1 as ENHRY and CDR2 as SYGVKD. The CDR3 covers 11 residues. Trimming stripped 7 bases from V and 4 bases from J, with 6 bases between. CDR3 protein: CAITGADTQYF. CDR3 in DNA: TGTGCCATCACTGGAGCAGATACGCAGTATTTT.

This clonotype was counted between two and nine times. This rearrangement joins TRBV19 to TRBJ1-1; TRBD1 might be the D (5 bases). Trimming pared 5 bases from V and 0 bases from J, leaving 13 bases between. CDR1 is LNHDA, CDR2 SQIVND, per germline (reference sequence). The CDR3 runs 15 residues. DNA for the CDR3: TGTGCCAGTAGTGGACACCCCCAAGTGAACACTGAAGCTTTCTTT. Amino acids: CASSGHPQVNTEAFF.

V gene TRBV7-8 combines with J gene TRBJ2-1, with 7 bases fitting TRBD1. The CDR3 has 16 amino acids. Germline assignment: CDR1 SGHVS and CDR2 FQNEAQ. The trim removed 6 bases at V and 0 bases at J, leaving 8 bases unmatched. CDR3: CASRPPGQRSYNEQFF. CDR3 DNA: TGTGCCAGCAGACCGCCGGGACAGCGCTCCTACAATGAGCAGTTCTTC.

Only a few counts were recorded for this clonotype. The chain combines TRBV11-1 with TRBJ1-1, with D tentatively TRBD1 (5 bases). V was cut by 3 bases and J by 8 bases, with 13 bases left in between. Germline CDR1 reads SGHAT; CDR2 reads FQDESV (reference sequence). The CDR3 extends over 13 amino acids. The DNA of the CDR3 is TGTGCCAGCAGCTTTAATTTAGCAGGGGAAGCTTTCTTT. This encodes CASSFNLAGEAFF.

The chain couples TRBV20-1 to TRBJ2-7; D call uncertain. Trimming removed 6 bases at V and 5 bases at J, with 14 bases between. The CDR3 is made up of 12 amino acids. In germline, CDR1 is DFQATT, CDR2 SNEGSKA (reference sequence). The CDR3 sequence is CSAFFLSDEQYF. The CDR3 region has the DNA TGCAGTGCCTTTTTTCTTTCGGACGAGCAGTACTTC.

The chain combines TRBV28 with TRBJ1-2; 8 nucleotides match TRBD1. This CDR3 has 12 amino acids. From germline, CDR1 is MDHEN and CDR2 SYDVKM. V shed 10 bases, J shed 1 base, and the junction held 2 bases outside the gene matches. The chain's CDR3 is CATGQGNYGYTF. CDR3 sequence (DNA): TGTGCCACTGGACAGGGTAACTATGGCTACACCTTC.

In this sample, this clonotype turned up once. The chain couples TRBV6-1 to TRBJ2-2, with D uncertain. The ends were cut back, 6 bases at V and 6 bases at J, with 8 bases in the middle. From germline, CDR1 is MNHNS and CDR2 SASEGT. This CDR3 region has 12 residues. This CDR3 reads CASRDPPGELFF. In DNA, the CDR3 is TGTGCCAGCAGGGACCCGCCCGGGGAGCTGTTTTTT.

The V gene is TRBV5-1, the J gene TRBJ1-5; a weak D match, TRBD1 (6 bases). This CDR3 region has 15 residues. Germline assignment: CDR1 SGHRS and CDR2 YFSETQ. V was cut by 2 bases and J by 2 bases, with 11 bases left in between. CDR3 bases: TGCGCCAGCAGCTTCACAGGGTTAGGCAATCAGCCCCAGCATTTT. Translation gives CASSFTGLGNQPQHF.

The chain couples TRBV5-1 to TRBJ1-2; no reliable D call. Germline lookup yields CDR1 SGHRS and CDR2 YFSETQ. V was trimmed by 2 bases and J by 1 base, leaving 6 bases between them. There are 13 residues in the CDR3. This CDR3 reads CASSFDGNYGYTF. In nucleotides, the CDR3 is TGCGCCAGCAGCTTCGACGGTAACTATGGCTACACCTTC.

This clonotype was detected only a few times. The chain joins TRBV5-4 to TRBJ1-6, with D uncertain. The ends were cut back, 3 bases at V and 4 bases at J, with 8 bases in the middle. CDR1 is SGHNT, CDR2 YYREEE, per germline (reference sequence). The CDR3 has 14 residues. The CDR3 DNA reads TGTGCCAGCAGCTCAGGACGGTATAATTCACCCCTCCACTTT. It translates to CASSSGRYNSPLHF.

The gene calls are TRBV18 and TRBJ2-7; D possibly corresponds to TRBD2 (5 bases). Germline assignment: CDR1 KGHSH and CDR2 LQKENI. Trimming left V 3 bases short and J 1 base short, with 10 bases between. The CDR3 loop spans 14 amino acids. The CDR3 reads CASSPSSGSYEQYF. The CDR3 nucleotides are TGTGCCAGCTCACCGTCTTCGGGGTCCTACGAGCAGTACTTC. Together with reference TRBV18 and TRBJ2-7, the CDR3 gives the full variable domain: NAGVMQNPRHLVRRRGQEARLRCSPMKGHSHVYWYRQLPEEGLKFMVYLQKENIIDESGMPKERFSAEFPKEGPSILRIQQVVRGDSAAYFCASSPSSGSYEQYFGPGTRLTVT.

The V and J genes are TRBV15 and TRBJ1-4; D is undetermined. V gave up 6 bases and J gave up 6 bases, with 17 bases separating them. The CDR3 totals 15 residues. Germline V gene data show CDR1 as LNHNV and CDR2 as YYDKDF (reference sequence). The CDR3 protein is CATSYRRGGYEKLFF. CDR3 sequence (DNA): TGTGCCACCAGTTACCGGCGGGGAGGGTATGAAAAACTGTTTTTT.

Of note for this clonotype: One end of the junction is discordant with germline, which a read error may explain. The V call is TRBV7-7, the J call TRBJ1-4; TRBD1 matches at 9 bases. Germline V gene data show CDR1 as SSHAT and CDR2 as FNYEAQ (reference sequence). This CDR3 region has 13 residues. The CDR3 is CASSTDRGEKLFF. CDR3 nucleotide sequence: TGTGCTAGCAGCACGGACAGGGGCGAAAAACTGTTTTTT. Full variable domain (rest looked up from reference TRBV7-7 and TRBJ1-4): GAGVSQSPRYKVTKRGQDVTLRCDPISSHATLYWYQQALGQGPEFLTYFNYEAQPDKSGLPSDRFSAERPEGSISTLTIQRTEQRDSAMYRCASSTDRGEKLFFGSGTQLSVL.

This clonotype showed up just a few times. The genes are TRBV20-1 and TRBJ2-3; TRBD2 agrees at 16 bases. The CDR3 is 16 amino acids. The junction had 3 bases not matched to a gene; V was cut back by 5 bases and J by 1 base. Germline V gives CDR1 DFQATT, CDR2 SNEGSKA (reference sequence). The CDR3 DNA reads as TGCAGTGCTGGGGGACTAGCGGGGGGGCGCACAGATACGCAGTATTTT. Encoded protein: CSAGGLAGGRTDTQYF.

The chain joins TRBV25-1 to TRBJ1-6; no reliable D call. CDR1 and CDR2 (germline): MGHDK, SYGVNS. The CDR3 is 12 residues long. Deletions cut 3 bases from V and 3 bases from J, with 0 bases between. The CDR3 region has the DNA TGTGCCAGCAGTGACTATAATTCACCCCTCCACTTT. Its translation is CASSDYNSPLHF.

The CDR3 DNA is TGTGCCAGCAGAAACAGTAACCAGAGGAACACTGAAGCTTTCTTT. Amino acid sequence: CASRNSNQRNTEAFF. The V call is TRBV12-3 or TRBV12-4, the J call TRBJ1-1; D is undetermined. This CDR3 contains 15 residues. V lost 6 bases and J lost 1, with 15 bases in between.